The present TCR beta chain was sequenced within a study of blood T cell repertoires in COVID-19. The wider study: Both acute and convalescent COVID-19 samples were obtained from the United States, Italy and Spain. PBMCs, B-cell-depleted T cells, or T cells provided the cDNA or gDNA that made up the material.

With 3 bases removed from V and 3 bases from J, the gap between germline ends came to 8 bases. This CDR3 is 13 amino acids long. Clones were sequenced by immunoSEQ multiplex PCR, and TCRdb holds only the in-frame ones, with some missing. The profile shows about 70,000 clones, 80% to 90% of them singletons. V usage is TRBV12-3 or TRBV12-4 and J usage is TRBJ1-2, with D perhaps matching TRBD1 (5 bases). This clonotype was obtained from a human donor in a cohort sampled during active COVID-19. Material for sequencing was peripheral blood. Written as DNA, the CDR3 is TGTGCCAGCAGTTTTCGGACATACTATGGCTACACCTTC. Translation: CASSFRTYYGYTF.